The clone carrying this T cell receptor (beta chain) was seen a single time. Patients with chemo-refractory metastatic non-small-cell lung cancer received focal radiation plus CTLA-4 blockade with ipilimumab. The method was immunoSEQ multiplex PCR; TCRdb's version includes in-frame clones alone and lacks a portion of them. The data contain some 80,000 clones, roughly 80% of them singletons. The sample belongs to a study of radiotherapy plus CTLA-4 blockade in lung cancer. J gave up 10 bases and V 7 bases, and 17 bases lay outside the gene matches. CDR3 length equals 16 residues. Germline V gives CDR1 SGHRS, CDR2 YFSETQ.

The sequencing here drew on peripheral blood, taken from a patient treated with radiotherapy plus ipilimumab. V is TRBV5-1 and J is TRBJ2-1, with TRBD2 identical over 10 bases. The sequence was collected from a human donor with non-small cell lung cancer who had stable disease on radiotherapy plus ipilimumab. The CDR3 protein is CASSGTSASLGGEQFF. CDR3 coding DNA: TGCGCCAGCTCCGGGACTAGCGCCTCTCTCGGGGGGGAGCAGTTCTTC.